The 16 T cell receptor beta chains below were found in one sample sequenced in a study of technical replicates of blood from a few donors. Profiled with immunoSEQ multiplex PCR; TCRdb holds only in-frame clones, not every one. The table has tens of thousands of clones, about 96% seen once. The sequenced sample was T cells isolated from PBMCs. The receptors shown here come from a human donor in good health.

The chain has TRBV28 and TRBJ1-2; 8 nucleotides agree with TRBD1. There are 13 residues in the CDR3. The V gene's germline CDR1 is MDHEN and CDR2 SYDVKM. After removal of 3 bases from V and 7 bases from J, the junction contained 4 bases not matched to a gene. The CDR3: CASSFQGAGGYTF. CDR3 bases: TGTGCCAGCAGTTTTCAGGGGGCGGGTGGCTACACCTTC.

J is TRBJ1-2 and V is TRBV28; possible D gene TRBD1, 5 bases. Trimming stripped 1 base from V and 7 bases from J, with 28 bases between. Germline V gives CDR1 MDHEN, CDR2 SYDVKM. This CDR3 is built from 19 residues. CDR3 bases: TGTGCCAGCAGTTTATCAGGATGGAAAGCCCCCCGCGGGGACGCTGGCTACACCTTC. Residues: CASSLSGWKAPRGDAGYTF.

The chain recombines TRBV18 with TRBJ1-4; 10 nucleotides align to TRBD1. CDR1 is KGHSH and CDR2 is LQKENI in the germline V gene. The CDR3 is made up of 15 amino acids. With V trimmed by 3 bases and J by 4 bases, 2 bases remained unmatched. CDR3 sequence: CASSPGDRGNEKLFF. CDR3 nucleotides: TGTGCCAGCTCACCCGGGGACAGGGGTAATGAAAAACTGTTTTTT.

The chain joins TRBV4-1 to TRBJ1-3; no definite D call. Between the trimmed V and J ends, which lost 4 bases and 3 bases, there was a span of 13 bases. The length of the CDR3 is 15 residues. Looked up from germline, CDR1 is MGHRA and CDR2 is YSYEKL. CDR3 sequence (DNA): TGCGCCAGCAGCCCCCCCTCGGGTAGTGGAAACACCATATATTTT. It specifies CASSPPSGSGNTIYF.

The V and J genes are TRBV5-4 and TRBJ2-7, with D perhaps TRBD2 (5 bases). Trimming pared 4 bases from V and 5 bases from J, leaving 19 bases between. CDR1 and CDR2 from the germline V gene are SGHNT and YYREEE (reference sequence). The CDR3 sequence is 15 residues long. CDR3 sequence (DNA): TGTGCCAGCAGCCCTGCGGGTTCTGGGGTCGACGAGCAGTACTTC. This sequence encodes CASSPAGSGVDEQYF.

The V call is TRBV15, the J call TRBJ2-5, with 14 positions matching TRBD2. The V and J ends lost 1 base and 5 bases, in that order; junction bases with no gene match: 9. The CDR3 runs 18 residues. Germline values: CDR1 LNHNV, CDR2 YYDKDF (reference sequence). CDR3 coding DNA: TGTGCCACCAGCAGAGGGTCGACTAGCGGGAGGGCGTGGGAGACCCAGTACTTC. This codes for CATSRGSTSGRAWETQYF.

The chain is built from TRBV6-1 and TRBJ1-3, with no clear D. This CDR3 comprises 14 residues. CDR1 and CDR2 (germline): MNHNS, SASEGT. Trimming shortened V by 7 bases and J by 1 base, and 11 bases separated the two germline ends. The CDR3 bases are TGTGCCAGCACCCTGAGCCTTTCTGGAAACACCATATATTTT. Translation gives CASTLSLSGNTIYF.

The chain joins TRBV5-1 to TRBJ1-4, with no clear D. Trimming removed 0 bases from V and 7 bases from J, with 7 bases in between. Germline-derived CDR1 and CDR2 are SGHRS and YFSETQ. The length of the CDR3 is 13 residues. CDR3 nucleotides: TGCGCCAGCAGCTTGGAGTACAGTGAAAAACTGTTTTTT. Translating gives CASSLEYSEKLFF.

This clone has just one count. This chain links TRBV23-1 with TRBJ2-7; 7 bases map to TRBD1. TRBV23-1 carries the ORF label, with uncertain function. The CDR3 sequence is 14 residues long. With V trimmed by 10 bases and J by 2 bases, 11 bases remained unmatched. CDR3 coding DNA: TGCGCCAACTGGACCGGGACAGCGACCTACGAGCAGTACTTC. Translation: CANWTGTATYEQYF.

The chain recombines TRBV7-8 with TRBJ2-7, with D possibly TRBD1 on 6 matching bases. V gave up 0 bases and J gave up 3 bases, with 27 bases separating them. The CDR3 contains 20 residues. Per germline, CDR1 SGHVS and CDR2 FQNEAQ. Here the CDR3 reads CASSLAARAGPRQVLYEQYF. CDR3 DNA: TGTGCCAGCAGCTTAGCCGCCCGAGCCGGGCCAAGACAGGTTCTCTACGAGCAGTACTTC.

The rearrangement joins TRBV25-1 to TRBJ1-2; D perhaps matches TRBD1 (6 bases). Deletions cut 3 bases from V and 0 bases from J, with 14 bases between. CDR3 length: 16 amino acids. From germline, CDR1 is MGHDK and CDR2 SYGVNS. In DNA, the CDR3 is TGTGCCAGCAGTGACCTCGGACAGACATCTAACTATGGCTACACCTTC. Its protein is CASSDLGQTSNYGYTF.

The chain recombines TRBV6-1 with TRBJ1-2; D uncertain. Germline V gene sequence: CDR1 MNHNS, CDR2 SASEGT. This CDR3 is 15 amino acids long. The V and J ends lost 1 base and 6 bases respectively, with 15 bases between them. The CDR3, as DNA: TGTGCCAGCAGTGAAGTAACGGGAGGGCGGCATGGCTACACCTTC. This translates into CASSEVTGGRHGYTF.

The count of this clone is one. The V gene is TRBV10-1, the J gene TRBJ2-5, with D unclear. This CDR3 has 12 amino acids. V lost 3 bases and J lost 5, with 7 bases in between. Germline V gives CDR1 WNHNN, CDR2 SYGVQD (reference sequence). The CDR3 nucleotides are TGCGCCAGCAGTGATTCTTTTGAGACCCAGTACTTC. Translated: CASSDSFETQYF.

The genes are TRBV7-3 and TRBJ1-2, with 8 bases lining up with TRBD1. This CDR3 contains 14 residues. The germline V gene encodes CDR1 SGHTA and CDR2 FQGTGA. Trimming at V came to 3 bases and at J to 7 bases, leaving 7 bases not matched to a gene. The CDR3 coding sequence is TGTGCCAGCAGCTTCCAGGGGGCGAGTGGTGGCTACACCTTC. Protein sequence: CASSFQGASGGYTF. Drawing the rest from reference TRBV7-3 and TRBJ1-2, the complete variable domain is GAGVSQTPSNKVTEKGKYVELRCDPISGHTALYWYRQSLGQGPEFLIYFQGTGAADDSGLPNDRFFAVRPEGSVSTLKIQRTERGDSAVYLCASSFQGASGGYTFGSGTRLTVV.

The chain has TRBV6-5 and TRBJ2-1; 7 nucleotides agree with TRBD2. CDR1 MNHEY and CDR2 SVGAGI come from the germline V gene. The junction had 11 bases not matched to a gene; V was cut back by 7 bases and J by 5 bases. The CDR3 contains 15 residues. The CDR3 here is CASTLGRGRHNEQFF. The CDR3 DNA follows: TGTGCCAGCACCCTTGGGAGGGGTCGACACAATGAGCAGTTCTTC.

This clone was detected only once. The genes are TRBV29-1 and TRBJ2-2; 9 bases are shared with TRBD2. The CDR3 totals 15 residues. V shed 2 bases and J 6 bases; nucleotides not matched to a gene: 7. Germline V gene sequence: CDR1 SQVTM, CDR2 ANQGSEA. CDR3 sequence (DNA): TGCAGCGTTGAAATGCGGGGGGGCCGGCCCGGGGAGCTGTTTTTT. This translates into CSVEMRGGRPGELFF.